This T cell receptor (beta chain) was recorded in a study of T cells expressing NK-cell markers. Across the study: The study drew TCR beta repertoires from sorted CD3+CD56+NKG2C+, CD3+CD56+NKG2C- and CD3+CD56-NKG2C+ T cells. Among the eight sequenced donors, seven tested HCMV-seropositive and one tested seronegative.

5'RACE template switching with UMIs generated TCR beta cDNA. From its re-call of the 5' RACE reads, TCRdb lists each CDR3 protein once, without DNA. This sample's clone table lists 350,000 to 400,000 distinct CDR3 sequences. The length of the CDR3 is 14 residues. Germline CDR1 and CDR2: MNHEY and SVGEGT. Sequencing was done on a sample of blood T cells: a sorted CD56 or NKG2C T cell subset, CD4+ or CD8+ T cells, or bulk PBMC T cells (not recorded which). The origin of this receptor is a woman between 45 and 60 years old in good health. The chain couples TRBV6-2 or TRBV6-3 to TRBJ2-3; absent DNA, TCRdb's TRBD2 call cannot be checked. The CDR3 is CASSDNTPLAGKYF.